The sequence of this TCR beta chain was determined in a study of regulatory T cells in long-lasting Graves disease. The TCR beta library used iRepertoire HTBI primers with Arm-PCR amplification of CDR3. TCRdb redid the calling of the multiplex PCR reads with MiXCR, one entry per CDR3 protein. The table has about 540,000 distinct CDR3 sequences, roughly 12% seen once. CDR1 is LGHNA, CDR2 YNFKEQ, per germline. CDR3 size: 16 residues. Time point noted: newly diagnosed GD, antithyroid drugs for less than 3 months. Scientists built the TCR library using RNA that was extracted from PBMCs. Points on this clonotype: An end of the junction does not agree with germline; a read error may underlie this.

This same sample was also part of a study on T cells in Graves' hyperthyroidism and ophthalmopathy.

This clonotype originated in a man between 25 and 39 years old with Graves disease. The gene calls are TRBV4-2 and TRBJ2-1; 14 bases line up with TRBD2. The specimen comprised peripheral blood mononuclear cells (PBMCs), sampled at new diagnosis, from a patient treated with antithyroid drugs. The CDR3 reads CAGSHGTSGSANEQFF. CDR3 DNA: TGTGCCGGCAGCCACGGGACTAGCGGGAGCGCGAATGAGCAGTTCTTC.